Listed below are T cell receptor beta chains from one sample, sequenced in a study of blood T cell repertoires in COVID-19. The repertoire was sequenced with immunoSEQ multiplex PCR; TCRdb's copy has only in-frame clones and lacks some. Of under 300,000 clones listed, roughly nine tenths are singletons. The sample was PBMCs or T cells enriched from blood (not recorded which). The receptors derive from a woman aged 60 to 75 who had recovered from COVID-19. Both conserved end residues are part of each CDR3. Each record gives: V gene, D gene, clone size, J gene, CDR3 protein, CDR3 DNA. D genes are given only for firm matches. Clone size is stated in some rows and not others, as once, few, many or a class when expanded.

v_gene: TRBV5-4
d_gene: NA
abundance: NA
j_gene: TRBJ1-3
CDR3aa: CASSGGGTGNTIYF
CDR3nt: TGTGCCAGCAGCGGCGGGGGCACTGGAAACACCATATATTTT

v_gene: TRBV7-9
d_gene: NA
abundance: NA
j_gene: TRBJ2-3
CDR3aa: CASSLVSDTQYF
CDR3nt: TGTGCCAGCAGCTTAGTCTCAGATACGCAGTATTTT

v_gene: TRBV7-3
d_gene: TRBD1
abundance: NA
j_gene: TRBJ2-2
CDR3aa: CASSPGQTNTGELFF
CDR3nt: TGTGCCAGCAGCCCGGGACAGACGAACACCGGGGAGCTGTTTTTT

v_gene: TRBV6-1
d_gene: NA
abundance: NA
j_gene: TRBJ1-6
CDR3aa: CASSEVRGDSPLHF
CDR3nt: TGTGCCAGCAGTGAGGTCAGGGGTGATTCACCCCTCCACTTT

v_gene: TRBV4-2
d_gene: NA
abundance: NA
j_gene: TRBJ1-2
CDR3aa: CASSQVRAGYTF
CDR3nt: TGTGCCAGCAGCCAAGTACGAGCCGGCTACACCTTC

v_gene: TRBV2
d_gene: NA
abundance: once
j_gene: TRBJ1-4
CDR3aa: CASRAAEKLFF
CDR3nt: TGTGCCAGCAGGGCGGCCGAAAAACTGTTTTTT

v_gene: TRBV12-2
d_gene: NA
abundance: NA
j_gene: TRBJ1-6
CDR3aa: CASRLVWDRRLPPLHF
CDR3nt: TGTGCAAGTCGCTTAGTATGGGACAGACGTCTGCCACCCCTCCACTTT

v_gene: TRBV11-2
d_gene: NA
abundance: NA
j_gene: TRBJ1-3
CDR3aa: CASSLDTRNTIYF
CDR3nt: TGTGCCAGCAGCTTAGACACAAGAAACACCATATATTTT

v_gene: TRBV7-9
d_gene: NA
abundance: NA
j_gene: TRBJ2-1
CDR3aa: CASSFYDEQFF
CDR3nt: TGTGCCAGCAGCTTTTATGATGAGCAGTTCTTC

v_gene: TRBV10-3
d_gene: NA
abundance: NA
j_gene: TRBJ2-1
CDR3aa: CAIGTGSYNEQFF
CDR3nt: TGTGCCATCGGGACTGGGTCCTACAATGAGCAGTTCTTC

v_gene: TRBV28
d_gene: NA
abundance: NA
j_gene: TRBJ2-1
CDR3aa: CASSLSGLSGGTEQFF
CDR3nt: TGTGCCAGCAGTTTATCTGGGCTCTCCGGAGGTACTGAGCAGTTCTTC

v_gene: TRBV4-1
d_gene: NA
abundance: NA
j_gene: TRBJ1-6
CDR3aa: CASSQLTLLTGKDSPLHF
CDR3nt: TGCGCCAGCAGCCAACTTACCCTATTAACAGGGAAGGATTCACCCCTCCACTTT

v_gene: TRBV7-6
d_gene: NA
abundance: NA
j_gene: TRBJ2-3
CDR3aa: CASSLAGGSTDTQYF
CDR3nt: TGTGCCAGCAGCTTAGCGGGAGGTAGCACAGATACGCAGTATTTT

v_gene: TRBV5-1
d_gene: NA
abundance: NA
j_gene: TRBJ2-2
CDR3aa: CASSPTGAVYGRKDTGELFF
CDR3nt: TGCGCCAGCAGCCCGACAGGGGCTGTATACGGGAGGAAGGACACCGGGGAGCTGTTTTTT

v_gene: TRBV27
d_gene: TRBD2
abundance: NA
j_gene: TRBJ2-3
CDR3aa: CASSPRGSGVTDTQYF
CDR3nt: TGTGCCAGCAGTCCGCGGGGTAGCGGGGTCACAGATACGCAGTATTTT

v_gene: TRBV15
d_gene: NA
abundance: NA
j_gene: TRBJ2-4
CDR3aa: CATSSPFSGWSIQYF
CDR3nt: TGTGCCACCAGCAGCCCTTTTTCCGGGTGGAGCATTCAGTACTTC

v_gene: TRBV6-5
d_gene: TRBD2
abundance: few
j_gene: TRBJ2-2
CDR3aa: CASSLSGVGTGELFF
CDR3nt: TGTGCCAGCAGTCTCAGCGGGGTTGGCACCGGGGAGCTGTTTTTT

v_gene: TRBV19
d_gene: NA
abundance: NA
j_gene: TRBJ2-5
CDR3aa: CASSIGTAAETQYF
CDR3nt: TGTGCCAGTAGTATAGGAACTGCCGCGGAGACCCAGTACTTC

v_gene: TRBV10-1
d_gene: NA
abundance: NA
j_gene: TRBJ1-1
CDR3aa: CASSESPTTGLNTEAFF
CDR3nt: TGCGCCAGCAGTGAGTCCCCCACGACAGGTTTGAACACTGAAGCTTTCTTT

v_gene: TRBV4-1
d_gene: TRBD1
abundance: NA
j_gene: TRBJ1-5
CDR3aa: CASSQIGQGNQPQHF
CDR3nt: TGCGCCAGCAGCCAGATCGGACAGGGCAATCAGCCCCAGCATTTT

v_gene: TRBV30
d_gene: TRBD1
abundance: NA
j_gene: TRBJ1-2
CDR3aa: CAWRGTGGAKGYTF
CDR3nt: TGTGCCTGGAGGGGGACAGGGGGCGCGAAGGGCTACACCTTC

v_gene: TRBV5-1
d_gene: NA
abundance: few
j_gene: TRBJ1-5
CDR3aa: CASSFGGGQPQHF
CDR3nt: TGCGCCAGCAGCTTTGGAGGAGGTCAGCCCCAGCATTTT

v_gene: TRBV4-1
d_gene: NA
abundance: NA
j_gene: TRBJ1-1
CDR3aa: CASSRPDTVGTEAFF
CDR3nt: TGCGCCAGCAGCCGTCCGGACACTGTGGGCACTGAAGCTTTCTTT

v_gene: TRBV11-2
d_gene: NA
abundance: once
j_gene: TRBJ2-1
CDR3aa: CASSSLSRIFNEQFF
CDR3nt: TGTGCCAGCAGCTCCCTCTCGCGCATCTTCAATGAGCAGTTCTTC

v_gene: TRBV2
d_gene: TRBD2
abundance: once
j_gene: TRBJ2-2
CDR3aa: CASQGGLGELFF
CDR3nt: TGTGCCAGTCAGGGAGGGTTAGGGGAGCTGTTTTTT

v_gene: TRBV5-5
d_gene: NA
abundance: NA
j_gene: TRBJ2-7
CDR3aa: CASRTRVDEQYF
CDR3nt: TGTGCCAGCAGGACCAGGGTGGACGAGCAGTACTTC

v_gene: TRBV7-2
d_gene: TRBD2
abundance: NA
j_gene: TRBJ2-7
CDR3aa: CASSILSGAHYEQYF
CDR3nt: TGTGCCAGCAGCATCCTGAGCGGGGCCCACTACGAGCAGTACTTC

v_gene: TRBV6-2/TRBV6-3
d_gene: NA
abundance: NA
j_gene: TRBJ1-4
CDR3aa: CASSRKGSLPGEKLFF
CDR3nt: TGTGCCAGCAGTCGGAAAGGATCGCTCCCGGGAGAAAAACTGTTTTTT

v_gene: TRBV4-1
d_gene: NA
abundance: once
j_gene: TRBJ1-2
CDR3aa: CASSPVKLPMGYTF
CDR3nt: TGCGCCAGCAGCCCCGTTAAACTCCCTATGGGCTACACCTTC

v_gene: TRBV5-4
d_gene: TRBD2
abundance: NA
j_gene: TRBJ2-5
CDR3aa: CASSLAGGPETQYF
CDR3nt: TGTGCCAGCAGCTTAGCGGGGGGGCCCGAGACCCAGTACTTC

v_gene: TRBV19
d_gene: NA
abundance: NA
j_gene: TRBJ1-1
CDR3aa: CASSQGGTEAFF
CDR3nt: TGTGCCAGTAGCCAGGGTGGCACTGAAGCTTTCTTT

v_gene: TRBV24-1
d_gene: TRBD2
abundance: NA
j_gene: TRBJ2-5
CDR3aa: CATSDRQPAFQRERETQYF
CDR3nt: TGTGCCACCAGTGACCGGCAACCAGCATTTCAGCGGGAGCGGGAGACCCAGTACTTC

v_gene: TRBV4-1
d_gene: NA
abundance: NA
j_gene: TRBJ2-2
CDR3aa: CASSQDVGGDTGELFF
CDR3nt: TGCGCCAGCAGCCAAGATGTGGGGGGAGACACCGGGGAGCTGTTTTTT

v_gene: TRBV7-9
d_gene: NA
abundance: NA
j_gene: TRBJ1-5
CDR3aa: CASSPRGSSNQPQHF
CDR3nt: TGTGCCAGCAGCCCAAGGGGCAGTAGCAATCAGCCCCAGCATTTT

v_gene: TRBV18
d_gene: TRBD2
abundance: once
j_gene: TRBJ2-5
CDR3aa: CASSPGLAGSRETQYF
CDR3nt: TGTGCCAGCTCACCCGGACTAGCGGGGTCGAGGGAGACCCAGTACTTC

v_gene: TRBV29-1
d_gene: NA
abundance: once
j_gene: TRBJ1-1
CDR3aa: CSVETPGTGNTEAFF
CDR3nt: TGCAGCGTTGAAACCCCCGGCACGGGGAACACTGAAGCTTTCTTT

v_gene: TRBV10-3
d_gene: NA
abundance: once
j_gene: TRBJ2-7
CDR3aa: CAISEVDSEQYF
CDR3nt: TGTGCCATCAGTGAGGTAGACAGCGAGCAGTACTTC

v_gene: TRBV5-1
d_gene: NA
abundance: NA
j_gene: TRBJ1-2
CDR3aa: CASSLREANYGYTF
CDR3nt: TGCGCCAGCAGCCTCAGGGAGGCTAACTATGGCTACACCTTC

v_gene: TRBV5-3
d_gene: TRBD1
abundance: many
j_gene: TRBJ1-5
CDR3aa: CARSLAGQDLGNSNQPQHF
CDR3nt: TGTGCCAGAAGCTTGGCGGGACAGGATTTGGGGAATAGCAATCAGCCCCAGCATTTT

v_gene: TRBV19
d_gene: TRBD1
abundance: NA
j_gene: TRBJ1-3
CDR3aa: CASRPWTGAGNTIYF
CDR3nt: TGTGCCAGTAGGCCCTGGACAGGGGCTGGAAACACCATATATTTT

v_gene: TRBV7-9
d_gene: TRBD2
abundance: NA
j_gene: TRBJ2-5
CDR3aa: CASSPVAGGQETQYF
CDR3nt: TGTGCCAGCAGCCCTGTAGCGGGAGGGCAAGAGACCCAGTACTTC

v_gene: TRBV2
d_gene: TRBD1
abundance: few
j_gene: TRBJ2-2
CDR3aa: CASSPTGVTGELFF
CDR3nt: TGTGCCAGCAGCCCGACAGGGGTCACCGGGGAGCTGTTTTTT

v_gene: TRBV28
d_gene: NA
abundance: once
j_gene: TRBJ1-6
CDR3aa: CASSSYRDTSPLHF
CDR3nt: TGTGCCAGCAGTTCTTACCGGGATACTTCACCCCTCCACTTT

v_gene: TRBV18
d_gene: TRBD1
abundance: NA
j_gene: TRBJ1-1
CDR3aa: CASSPDIGTENTEAFF
CDR3nt: TGTGCCAGCTCACCCGATATAGGGACAGAGAACACTGAAGCTTTCTTT

v_gene: TRBV24-1
d_gene: TRBD2
abundance: NA
j_gene: TRBJ2-3
CDR3aa: CATSDPTGGATDTQYF
CDR3nt: TGTGCCACCAGTGACCCCACCGGGGGGGCAACAGATACGCAGTATTTT

v_gene: TRBV5-4
d_gene: TRBD1
abundance: NA
j_gene: TRBJ1-5
CDR3aa: CASSLSPQGDQPQHF
CDR3nt: TGTGCCAGCAGCTTGTCCCCACAGGGGGATCAGCCCCAGCATTTT

v_gene: TRBV9
d_gene: NA
abundance: NA
j_gene: TRBJ1-1
CDR3aa: CASSVDGAPGDTEAFF
CDR3nt: TGTGCCAGCAGCGTAGACGGCGCCCCGGGGGACACTGAAGCTTTCTTT

v_gene: TRBV14
d_gene: NA
abundance: NA
j_gene: TRBJ1-6
CDR3aa: CASSQQRYNSPLHF
CDR3nt: TGTGCCAGCAGCCAACAGCGGTATAATTCACCCCTCCACTTT

v_gene: TRBV10-3
d_gene: NA
abundance: NA
j_gene: TRBJ2-3
CDR3aa: CAISESIGTDTQYF
CDR3nt: TGTGCCATCAGTGAGTCTATCGGGACAGATACGCAGTATTTT

v_gene: TRBV7-8
d_gene: NA
abundance: NA
j_gene: TRBJ2-3
CDR3aa: CASSFARVEDTQYF
CDR3nt: TGTGCCAGCAGCTTCGCCCGCGTTGAAGATACGCAGTATTTT

v_gene: TRBV15
d_gene: NA
abundance: NA
j_gene: TRBJ2-2
CDR3aa: CATSRERDTGELFF
CDR3nt: TGTGCCACCAGCAGAGAACGGGACACCGGGGAGCTGTTTTTT

v_gene: TRBV6-5
d_gene: NA
abundance: NA
j_gene: TRBJ2-1
CDR3aa: CASSYVHDNEQFF
CDR3nt: TGTGCCAGCAGTTACGTTCATGACAATGAGCAGTTCTTC